This TCR beta chain was sequenced during a study of PD-1 and CTLA-4 blockade in melanoma. The CDR3 has 13 residues. V lost 3 bases and J 3 bases, leaving 8 bases between the germline ends. Germline CDR1 is LGHNT and CDR2 is FRNRAP. Data came from immunoSEQ multiplex PCR; TCRdb stores just in-frame clones and leaves some out. The table lists 25,000 to 35,000 clones, less than 95% of them singletons, with about 8% in the top ten. The J gene is TRBJ1-1, the V gene TRBV12-5; no firm D call. The sample here was CD8+ T cells from peripheral blood, taken from a patient given anti-PD-1 treatment. This TCR was sampled from a human donor with melanoma. The CDR3 DNA follows: TGTGCTAGTGGTTTTGATCACCACACTGAAGCTTTCTTT. Amino acids: CASGFDHHTEAFF.